Below, 20 T cell receptor beta chains from the same sample are listed, as sequenced in a study of T cells in Graves' hyperthyroidism and ophthalmopathy. Amplification targeted TCR beta CDR3 regions from RNA transcripts. A first-round RT-PCR of the TCR CDR3 used the HTBI primer set. TCRdb re-called the multiplex PCR reads through MiXCR, storing one row per CDR3 protein. In the table there are 500,000 to 750,000 distinct CDR3 sequences, approximately 15% of which are singletons. Sequenced sample: blood. The receptors derive from a woman aged 30 to 39 with Graves' hyperthyroidism.

The chain uses TRBV27 and TRBJ2-5; 14 nucleotides match TRBD2. The ends lost 8 bases at V and 5 bases at J; junction bases unmatched: 10. Germline CDR1 reads MNHEY; CDR2 reads SMNVEV (reference sequence). The length of the CDR3 is 16 residues. For the CDR3, the DNA is TGTGCCAGCTCCGAAGGGACTAGCGGGAGTGGGGAGACCCAGTACTTC. Its translation is CASSEGTSGSGETQYF.

This clonotype was recorded a few times. This sequence joins TRBV6-1 and TRBJ1-5, with 7 nucleotides matching TRBD1. Germline assignment: CDR1 MNHNS and CDR2 SASEGT. The CDR3 extends over 15 amino acids. V lost 5 bases to trimming and J lost 3 bases; unmatched junction nucleotides: 7. CDR3 in amino acids: CASSPGTAINQPQHF. The CDR3 region has the DNA TGTGCCAGCAGTCCCGGGACAGCCATCAATCAGCCCCAGCATTTT.

In this sample, this clonotype turned up a few times. The V gene is TRBV5-1, the J gene TRBJ2-1, with 7 bases identical to TRBD2. Losses at the gene ends were 5 bases for V and 9 bases for J; bases not matched to a gene: 14. CDR1 and CDR2 from the germline V gene are SGHRS and YFSETQ. The CDR3 loop spans 15 amino acids. In DNA form, the CDR3 reads TGCGCCAGCAGTCCCACTAGCGTGCATGGGGGTGAGCAGTTCTTC. Residues: CASSPTSVHGGEQFF. The whole variable domain, remainder taken from reference TRBV5-1 and TRBJ2-1, is KAGVTQTPRYLIKTRGQQVTLSCSPISGHRSVSWYQQTPGQGLQFLFEYFSETQRNKGNFPGRFSGRQFSNSRSEMNVSTLELGDSALYLCASSPTSVHGGEQFFGPGTRLTVL.

This clonotype was detected ten times or more. This rearrangement joins TRBV7-6 to TRBJ2-1; D gene unclear. CDR1 and CDR2 (germline): SGHVS, FNYEAQ. The CDR3 runs to 16 residues. V gave up 2 bases and J gave up 8 bases, with 19 bases separating them. Written as DNA, the CDR3 is TGTGCCAGCAGCTTACCGTCTAGGAGTTCGAAAGATGAGCAGTTCTTC. This codes for CASSLPSRSSKDEQFF.

The CDR3 nucleotides are TGTGCCATCAGTGAGTCTGGGGGGGTTTACGAGCAGTACTTC. Translated, it gives CAISESGGVYEQYF. The chain couples TRBV10-3 to TRBJ2-7, with 7 nucleotides matching TRBD2. The germline V gene encodes CDR1 ENHRY and CDR2 SYGVKD. Trimming cost V 0 bases and J 4 bases; bases outside gene matches: 3. There are 14 residues in the CDR3.

This clonotype was counted at least ten times. This sequence joins TRBV28 and TRBJ2-5; 8 nucleotides match TRBD1. From germline, CDR1 is MDHEN and CDR2 SYDVKM. The CDR3 covers 16 residues. The V segment lost 6 bases and the J segment 1 base; nucleotides outside the gene matches: 10. As DNA, the CDR3 is TGTGCCAGCAGAAACACAGGACAGGGCAGCCAAGAGACCCAGTACTTC. Translated: CASRNTGQGSQETQYF.

This clonotype was detected many times. This sequence joins TRBV5-1 and TRBJ2-1; 8 bases agree with TRBD1. CDR1 SGHRS and CDR2 YFSETQ come from the germline V gene. The CDR3 has 16 residues. V shed 4 bases and J 3 bases; nucleotides not matched to a gene: 9. CDR3 loop: CASSPDGTGGYNEQFF. As DNA, the CDR3 is TGCGCCAGCAGCCCAGACGGGACAGGAGGCTACAATGAGCAGTTCTTC.

This clonotype was seen ten or more times. The CDR3 DNA reads TGTGCCTGGAGATTGGGGGGCAGCATGAACACTGAAGCTTTCTTT. Encoded protein: CAWRLGGSMNTEAFF. The chain joins TRBV30 to TRBJ1-1, with D maybe TRBD1 (6 bases). The CDR3 runs to 15 residues. Germline V CDR1 and CDR2: GTSNPN, SVGIG (reference sequence). Trimming removed 3 bases at V and 0 bases at J, with 14 bases between.

This chain joins TRBV20-1 and TRBJ2-1, with 10 positions matching TRBD2. There are 14 residues in the CDR3. Germline values: CDR1 DFQATT, CDR2 SNEGSKA (reference sequence). J was trimmed by 9 bases and V by 4 bases; bases with no gene match: 9. Here the CDR3 DNA reads TGCAGTGCTAAAACTAGCGGGATTCTCGCTGAGCAGTTCTTC. Translating it yields CSAKTSGILAEQFF.

This clonotype was counted ten times or more. The chain is built from TRBV5-1 and TRBJ2-1; D call uncertain. Trimming took off 4 bases at V and 9 bases at J, with 11 bases between the two ends. Germline-derived CDR1 and CDR2 are SGHRS and YFSETQ. This CDR3 has 12 residues. The DNA of the CDR3 is TGCGCCAGCAGCCCTCACAGTCCTGAGCAGTTCTTC. It is translated as CASSPHSPEQFF.

Concerning this clonotype itself: A clone one base away is much larger, so this may be a read error. The chain recombines TRBV20-1 with TRBJ2-7; 9 bases agree with TRBD1. CDR1 and CDR2 (germline): DFQATT, SNEGSKA (reference sequence). This CDR3 contains 14 residues. The CDR3 coding sequence is TGCAGTGTTAGAGCCGGGACAGGGCCCTACGAGCAGTACTTC. It codes for CSVRAGTGPYEQYF.

This clonotype turned up a few times. A junction end diverges from the germline sequence, so it may reflect a read error. V usage is TRBV18 and J usage is TRBJ2-7, with D perhaps being TRBD1 or TRBD2 (5 bases each). The CDR3 length is 14 residues. The germline gives CDR1 KGHSH, CDR2 LQKENI. The DNA of the CDR3 is TGTGCCAGCTCACCAATGGGGGACCCCTACGAGCAGTGCTTC. Amino acid sequence: CASSPMGDPYEQCF.

This clonotype has more than one count but fewer than ten. The chain has TRBV5-1 and TRBJ2-1, with a weak D call TRBD2 (5 bases). Germline values: CDR1 SGHRS, CDR2 YFSETQ. V gave up 8 bases and J gave up 7 bases, with 16 bases separating them. The CDR3 sequence is 13 residues long. Here the CDR3 reads CASRVEGRNEQFF. In nucleotides, the CDR3 is TGCGCCAGTAGAGTCGAGGGTAGGAATGAGCAGTTCTTC.

In its sample, this clonotype was seen many times. A much larger clonotype is one base distant, so this may be a read error. The V call is TRBV20-1, the J call TRBJ2-3; 14 positions match TRBD2. Germline CDR1 DFQATT, CDR2 SNEGSKA (reference sequence). This CDR3 has 16 residues. CDR3 DNA: TGCAATGCCACCTCCGGGACTAGCGGGAGTGTAGATACGCAGTATTTT. This encodes CNATSGTSGSVDTQYF.

This clonotype was picked up a small number of times. The chain is built from TRBV6-5 and TRBJ2-1; D may be TRBD1 or TRBD2 (6 bases each). Per the germline V gene, CDR1 is MNHEY and CDR2 is SVGAGI. The CDR3 totals 13 residues. V was clipped by 3 bases and J by 10 bases, with 13 bases between them. CDR3 sequence: CASSYEGGREQFF. The CDR3 DNA reads TGTGCCAGCAGTTATGAAGGGGGGCGAGAGCAGTTCTTC.

The chain is built from TRBV3-1 and TRBJ1-6; the match to TRBD1 covers 9 bases. Germline V gives CDR1 LGHDT, CDR2 YNNKEL (reference sequence). V lost 4 bases to trimming and J lost 10 bases; unmatched junction nucleotides: 14. This CDR3 has 17 residues. DNA of the CDR3: TGTGCCAGCAGCCTCCGGGACAGGGAGCTGGGCGGCTCACCCCTCCACTTT. It is translated as CASSLRDRELGGSPLHF. Full variable domain (remainder filled in from reference TRBV3-1 and TRBJ1-6): DTAVSQTPKYLVTQMGNDKSIKCEQNLGHDTMYWYKQDSKKFLKIMFSYNNKELIINETVPNRFSPKSPDKAHLNLHINSLELGDSAVYFCASSLRDRELGGSPLHFGNGTRLTVT.

Comment on this clonotype: A much larger clone lies a single base off, so this may be a read error. J is TRBJ1-1 and V is TRBV7-9, with D perhaps TRBD1 (5 bases). CDR1 and CDR2 from the germline V gene are SEHNR and FQNEAQ (reference sequence). This CDR3 has 13 residues. V lost 8 bases and J lost 1, with 11 bases in between. CDR3: CASAREPNTEAFF. For the CDR3, the DNA is TGTGCCAGCGCCAGGGAACCGAACACTGAAGCTTTCTTT.

This clonotype was counted many times. The chain is built from TRBV29-1 and TRBJ2-7; maybe TRBD1 (6 bases). The V gene's germline CDR1 is SQVTM and CDR2 ANQGSEA. The germline V and J ends were trimmed by 6 bases and 3 bases, with 15 bases remaining between them. The CDR3 is 13 amino acids. CDR3 amino acids: CSVAQGTVYEQYF. The CDR3 region has the DNA TGCAGCGTGGCCCAGGGGACGGTCTACGAGCAGTACTTC.

This clonotype showed up many times. The chain uses TRBV28 and TRBJ2-3; 8 positions match TRBD2. There are 17 residues in the CDR3. After removal of 1 base from V and 1 base from J, the junction contained 7 bases not matched to a gene. Germline CDR1 is MDHEN and CDR2 is SYDVKM. Here the CDR3 DNA reads TGTGCCAGCAGTTTATACTCGGGAGGGGGGGGCACAGATACGCAGTATTTT. This gives the protein CASSLYSGGGGTDTQYF.

This clonotype was found many times. The chain carries TRBV11-3 and TRBJ2-5; D may be TRBD1 (5 bases). V was clipped by 5 bases and J by 1 base, with 8 bases between them. Germline V lookup: CDR1 SGHNT, CDR2 YENEEA. This CDR3 has 13 amino acids. The CDR3 here is CASSKRGQETQYF. In DNA form, the CDR3 reads TGTGCCAGCAGCAAAAGGGGCCAAGAGACCCAGTACTTC.